A single sample gave rise to the 26 T cell receptor beta chains below, sequenced in a study of blood T cell repertoires in COVID-19. Method: immunoSEQ multiplex PCR; TCRdb's copy keeps in-frame clones and lacks some. Of approximately 500,000 clones in the sample, roughly nine tenths are singletons; the top ten hold approximately 0.9%. Source material: peripheral blood. The source of these receptors is a man aged 18 to 35 with COVID-19, enrolled during active disease.

This chain connects TRBV27 to TRBJ2-7, with TRBD2 as a possible D gene (6 bases). With 5 bases removed from V and 5 bases from J, the gap between germline ends came to 16 bases. Germline lookup yields CDR1 MNHEY and CDR2 SMNVEV (reference sequence). This CDR3 has 14 amino acids. CDR3 coding DNA: TGTGCCAGCAGTGCTGGGCTAGCGAGTCACGAGCAGTACTTC. Translation gives CASSAGLASHEQYF.

The chain combines TRBV11-3 with TRBJ2-7, with TRBD1 identical over 11 bases. This CDR3 is built from 17 residues. The V segment lost 0 bases and the J segment 4 bases; nucleotides outside the gene matches: 8. The V gene's germline CDR1 is SGHNT and CDR2 YENEEA. CDR3: CASSLDRRTGGEYEQYF. The CDR3 region has the DNA TGTGCCAGCAGCTTAGATCGAAGGACAGGGGGCGAATACGAGCAGTACTTC.

The rearrangement joins TRBV19 to TRBJ2-1, with 8 bases lining up with TRBD2. CDR1 is LNHDA and CDR2 is SQIVND in the germline V gene (reference sequence). V trimming: 10 bases; J trimming: 3 bases; junction bases outside the gene matches: 8. This CDR3 comprises 14 residues. CDR3 amino acids: CATMGLGNYNEQFF. The DNA of the CDR3 is TGTGCCACAATGGGACTAGGTAACTACAATGAGCAGTTCTTC. Supplemented by reference TRBV19 and TRBJ2-1, the full variable domain reads DGGITQSPKYLFRKEGQNVTLSCEQNLNHDAMYWYRQDPGQGLRLIYYSQIVNDFQKGDIAEGYSVSREKKESFPLTVTSAQKNPTAFYLCATMGLGNYNEQFFGPGTRLTVL.

The V and J genes are TRBV6-5 and TRBJ2-1; 10 bases line up with TRBD2. Per germline, CDR1 MNHEY and CDR2 SVGAGI. This CDR3 has 15 residues. The trim removed 10 bases at V and 7 bases at J, leaving 13 bases unmatched. This CDR3 reads CATISSGRLVNEQFF. As DNA, the CDR3 is TGTGCCACGATTTCTAGCGGGAGACTAGTAAATGAGCAGTTCTTC.

Note on this clone: The sample carries other DNA sequences with the same CDR3. The V and J genes are TRBV9 and TRBJ1-1; D gene unclear. Per the germline V gene, CDR1 is SGDLS and CDR2 is YYNGEE. This CDR3 contains 13 residues. Trimming cost V 0 bases and J 3 bases, with 6 bases left between them. The CDR3 nucleotides are TGTGCCAGCAGCGTAGGGCAATACACTGAAGCTTTCTTT. It yields the protein CASSVGQYTEAFF.

This clone was observed a handful of times. This CDR3 is CASSRQSPNEKLFF. CDR3 in DNA: TGTGCCAGCAGTCGACAGTCCCCTAATGAAAAACTGTTTTTT. The rearrangement joins TRBV27 to TRBJ1-4, with D maybe TRBD1 (5 bases). The CDR3 totals 14 residues. Germline lookup yields CDR1 MNHEY and CDR2 SMNVEV (reference sequence). Deletions cut 5 bases from V and 3 bases from J, with 10 bases between.

The gene calls are TRBV23-1 and TRBJ2-4, with D perhaps TRBD2 (5 bases). TRBV23-1 is an ORF for which the function is uncertain. V was shortened by 0 bases and J by 8 bases, with 11 bases between the two germline ends. This CDR3 has 14 residues. The CDR3 DNA sequence: TGCGCCAGCAGTCAATCCCGGCAGGAGGACATTCAGTACTTC. Translation: CASSQSRQEDIQYF.

The rearrangement uses TRBV27 and TRBJ2-1; 8 bases map to TRBD2. The CDR3 covers 15 residues. Germline V gene sequence: CDR1 MNHEY, CDR2 SMNVEV (reference sequence). V gave up 4 bases and J gave up 4 bases; unmatched junction bases: 6. The DNA of the CDR3 is TGTGCCAGCAGTTCCGACGGGAGGGGGTACAATGAGCAGTTCTTC. This encodes CASSSDGRGYNEQFF.

The chain recombines TRBV7-9 with TRBJ2-7; D is perhaps TRBD1 (6 bases). Germline-derived CDR1 and CDR2 are SEHNR and FQNEAQ (reference sequence). V was cut by 2 bases and J by 5 bases, with 7 bases left in between. The CDR3 has 12 residues. The chain's CDR3 is CASSLRGNEQYF. The CDR3 coding sequence is TGTGCCAGCAGCTTAAGGGGGAACGAGCAGTACTTC.

The chain recombines TRBV6-6 with TRBJ2-1, with 9 bases identical to TRBD2. Germline values: CDR1 MNHNY, CDR2 SVGAGI (reference sequence). Unmatched junction bases numbered 7, after V lost 8 bases and J lost 5 bases. This CDR3 comprises 14 residues. The CDR3 loop reads CASQTSGRNNEQFF. CDR3 nucleotide sequence: TGTGCCAGCCAAACTAGCGGGCGTAACAATGAGCAGTTCTTC.

This chain connects TRBV5-6 to TRBJ1-6; 7 nucleotides agree with TRBD1. The CDR3 has 15 residues. Trimming at V came to 1 base and at J to 5 bases, leaving 3 bases not matched to a gene. Germline V CDR1 and CDR2: SGHDT, YYEEEE. The DNA of the CDR3 is TGTGCCAGCAGCTTGCAGGGGGGAAATAATTCACCCCTCCACTTT. Protein sequence: CASSLQGGNNSPLHF. The full variable domain, in which reference TRBV5-6 and TRBJ1-6 provide the parts outside the CDR3, is DAGVTQSPTHLIKTRGQQVTLRCSPKSGHDTVSWYQQALGQGPQFIFQYYEEEERQRGNFPDRFSGHQFPNYSSELNVNALLLGDSALYLCASSLQGGNNSPLHFGNGTRLTVT.

The chain recombines TRBV2 with TRBJ1-2; perhaps TRBD1 as D (5 bases). Germline CDR1 and CDR2: SNHLY and FYNNEI. V was clipped by 4 bases and J by 4 bases, with 13 bases between them. The CDR3 is 14 residues long. CDR3 protein: CASSAGAAPYGYTF. The DNA for the CDR3 is TGTGCCAGCAGTGCTGGGGCCGCTCCCTATGGCTACACCTTC.

The chain uses TRBV19 and TRBJ2-6, with 9 bases matching TRBD1. Germline CDR1 reads LNHDA; CDR2 reads SQIVND (reference sequence). The CDR3 spans 16 residues. Trimming took 3 bases from V and 1 from J; bases not matched to a gene: 1. The CDR3 coding sequence is TGTGCCAGTAGTATGGGGACAGGGTCTGGGGCCAACGTCCTGACTTTC. Translated: CASSMGTGSGANVLTF.

The chain links TRBV4-1 to TRBJ1-1; 8 nucleotides match TRBD1. The CDR3 length is 14 residues. The V gene end was trimmed by 3 bases and the J gene end by 4 bases; junction bases not matched to a gene: 4. The germline V gene has CDR1 MGHRA and CDR2 YSYEKL. CDR3 sequence reads: CASSHITGGTEAFF. DNA of the CDR3: TGCGCCAGCAGCCATATTACAGGGGGCACTGAAGCTTTCTTT.

The chain is built from TRBV18 and TRBJ1-1; D perhaps matches TRBD1 (5 bases). The CDR3 has 14 amino acids. V was trimmed by 5 bases and J by 1 base, leaving 11 bases between them. The V gene's germline CDR1 is KGHSH and CDR2 LQKENI. As DNA, the CDR3 is TGTGCCAGCTCATCTTCGACAGAGAACACTGAAGCTTTCTTT. Its protein is CASSSSTENTEAFF.

This clone has a handful of counts. J is TRBJ2-7 and V is TRBV6-5; D might be TRBD1 (6 bases). Trimming stripped 3 bases from V and 3 bases from J, with 15 bases between. Per the germline V gene, CDR1 is MNHEY and CDR2 is SVGAGI. The CDR3 totals 15 residues. DNA of the CDR3: TGTGCCAGCAGTTATTCACAGGGAGCCCTCTACGAGCAGTACTTC. Residues: CASSYSQGALYEQYF.

The V gene is TRBV6-5, the J gene TRBJ2-7, with 12 bases matching TRBD1. V dropped 2 bases and J dropped 5; count of bases not matched to a gene: 7. CDR3 length: 16 residues. Germline assignment: CDR1 MNHEY and CDR2 SVGAGI. DNA of the CDR3: TGTGCCAGCAGTTACCCCACGGGACAGGGGGCCAACGAGCAGTACTTC. Its protein is CASSYPTGQGANEQYF.

Of note for this clone: At one end the junction does not follow the germline gene, possibly because of a read error. This chain connects TRBV3-1 (or the pseudogene TRBV3-2) to TRBJ2-3; D might be TRBD2 (6 bases). This CDR3 has 12 amino acids. The germline V gene has CDR1 LGHDT and CDR2 YNNKEL (reference sequence). The CDR3 loop reads CASTWGERPTSF. CDR3 coding DNA: TGTGCCAGCACTTGGGGGGAACGCCCCACTTCTTTT.

The chain employs TRBV6-5 and TRBJ2-7, with D perhaps matching TRBD2 (5 bases). Trimming cost V 8 bases and J 4 bases, with 12 bases left between them. The germline gives CDR1 MNHEY, CDR2 SVGAGI. CDR3 size: 12 residues. CDR3 coding DNA: TGTGCCAGCGGCGAGGGAAGATACGAGCAGTACTTC. Its translation: CASGEGRYEQYF.

The chain links TRBV18 to TRBJ1-4, with D perhaps matching TRBD1 (5 bases). Trimming shortened V by 6 bases and J by 8 bases, and 16 bases separated the two germline ends. Looked up from germline, CDR1 is KGHSH and CDR2 is LQKENI. The CDR3 runs 14 residues. This CDR3 reads CASSTEGWGEKLFF. The CDR3 nucleotides are TGTGCCAGCTCCACGGAAGGGTGGGGCGAAAAACTGTTTTTT.

The chain has TRBV19 and TRBJ2-2, with 9 nucleotides matching TRBD2. From germline, CDR1 is LNHDA and CDR2 SQIVND (reference sequence). Trimming at V came to 7 bases and at J to 7 bases, leaving 7 bases not matched to a gene. This CDR3 region has 14 residues. CDR3: CASTEVAGVGELFF. The CDR3 region has the DNA TGTGCCAGTACCGAGGTAGCGGGGGTCGGGGAGCTGTTTTTT.

The J gene is TRBJ1-6, the V gene TRBV7-2; a weak D match, TRBD1 (6 bases). The CDR3 length is 15 residues. V dropped 5 bases and J dropped 7 bases, with 15 bases sitting between them. The germline gives CDR1 SGHTA, CDR2 FQGNSA. As DNA, the CDR3 is TGTGCCAGCAGCCTAACGAAGGACAGAAATTCACCCCTCCACTTT. Protein product: CASSLTKDRNSPLHF.

The chain carries TRBV18 and TRBJ1-3, with TRBD1 identical over 10 bases. Trimming cost V 4 bases and J 0 bases; bases outside gene matches: 6. Germline CDR1 reads KGHSH; CDR2 reads LQKENI. CDR3 size: 17 residues. This chain's CDR3 is CASSQGTGASSGNTIYF. The CDR3 DNA sequence: TGTGCCAGCTCACAGGGGACAGGGGCCTCCTCTGGAAACACCATATATTTT.

This clone was seen once. The chain employs TRBV11-3 and TRBJ2-2; 8 nucleotides agree with TRBD1. Losses at the gene ends were 4 bases for V and 0 bases for J; bases not matched to a gene: 4. The CDR3 loop spans 16 amino acids. In germline, CDR1 is SGHNT, CDR2 YENEEA. The DNA for the CDR3 is TGTGCCAGCAGCTCCTGGACAGGGACGAACACCGGGGAGCTGTTTTTT. Translation gives CASSSWTGTNTGELFF. Variable domain in full (rest from reference TRBV11-3 and TRBJ2-2): EAGVVQSPRYKIIEKKQPVAFWCNPISGHNTLYWYLQNLGQGPELLIRYENEEAVDDSQLPKDRFSAERLKGVDSTLKIQPAELGDSAVYLCASSSWTGTNTGELFFGEGSRLTVL.

This clone was found once. The V and J genes are TRBV11-2 and TRBJ1-2; a weak D match, TRBD1 (6 bases). The V end was cut by 4 bases, the J end by 5 bases, with 17 bases between. This CDR3 has 15 amino acids. Per the germline V gene, CDR1 is SGHAT and CDR2 is FQNNGV. The CDR3 region has the DNA TGTGCCAGCAGCTCGGACAGCCTCCTAGGATATGGCTACACCTTC. Residues: CASSSDSLLGYGYTF.

This clone was seen a handful of times. The chain employs TRBV19 and TRBJ1-1, with 7 bases that match TRBD1. This CDR3 has 16 residues. V lost 7 bases to trimming and J lost 5 bases; unmatched junction nucleotides: 16. From germline, CDR1 is LNHDA and CDR2 SQIVND (reference sequence). The CDR3 region has the DNA TGTGCCAGTACCCCCCTGCAGGGGGACCGGGGGACTGAAGCTTTCTTT. Its protein is CASTPLQGDRGTEAFF.